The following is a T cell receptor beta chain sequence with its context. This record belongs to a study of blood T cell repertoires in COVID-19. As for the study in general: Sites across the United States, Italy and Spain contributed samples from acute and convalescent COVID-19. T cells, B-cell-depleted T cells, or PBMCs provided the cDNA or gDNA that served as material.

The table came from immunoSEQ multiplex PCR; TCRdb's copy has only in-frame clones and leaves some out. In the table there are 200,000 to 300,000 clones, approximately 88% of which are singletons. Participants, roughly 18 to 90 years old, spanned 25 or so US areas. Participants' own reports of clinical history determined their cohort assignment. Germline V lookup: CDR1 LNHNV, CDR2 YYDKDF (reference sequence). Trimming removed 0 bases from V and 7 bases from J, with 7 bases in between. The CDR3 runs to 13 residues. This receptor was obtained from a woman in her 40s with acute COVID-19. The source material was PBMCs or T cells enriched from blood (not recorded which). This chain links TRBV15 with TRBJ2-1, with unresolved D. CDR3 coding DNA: TGTGCCACCAGCAGAGAGATAGTAAATGAGCAGTTCTTC. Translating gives CATSREIVNEQFF.